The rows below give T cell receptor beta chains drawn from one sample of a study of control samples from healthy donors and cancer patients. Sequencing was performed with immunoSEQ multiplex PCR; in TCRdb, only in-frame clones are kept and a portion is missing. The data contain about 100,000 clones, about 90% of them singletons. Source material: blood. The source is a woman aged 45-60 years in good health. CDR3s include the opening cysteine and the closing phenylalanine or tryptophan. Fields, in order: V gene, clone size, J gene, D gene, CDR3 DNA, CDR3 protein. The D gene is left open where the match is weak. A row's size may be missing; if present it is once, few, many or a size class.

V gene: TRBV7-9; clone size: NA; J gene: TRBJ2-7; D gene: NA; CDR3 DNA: TGTGCCAGCACTTCCCTAGGGGAGACCGAGCAGTACTTC; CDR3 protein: CASTSLGETEQYF
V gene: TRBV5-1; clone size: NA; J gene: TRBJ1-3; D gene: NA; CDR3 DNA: TGCGCCAGCACCCTCGCAACGGGGGGCGGAAACACCATATATTTT; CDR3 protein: CASTLATGGGNTIYF
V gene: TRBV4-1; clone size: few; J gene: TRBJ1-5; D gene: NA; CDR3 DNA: TGCGCCAGCAGCCAAGATGGGGGCTTCGGCAATCAGCCCCAGCATTTT; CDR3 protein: CASSQDGGFGNQPQHF
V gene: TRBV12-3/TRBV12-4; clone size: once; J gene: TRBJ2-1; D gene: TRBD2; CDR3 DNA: TGTGCCACCAGTCCGCGGGGGAATGAGCAGTTCTTC; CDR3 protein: CATSPRGNEQFF
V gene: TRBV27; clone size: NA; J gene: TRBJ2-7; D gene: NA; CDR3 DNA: TGTGCCAGCAGACTCGACAGGAATCCCTACGTGCAGTACTTC; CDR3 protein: CASRLDRNPYVQYF
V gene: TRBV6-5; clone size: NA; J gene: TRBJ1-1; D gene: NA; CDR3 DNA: TGTGCCAGCAGTTATATCGCAAGTAACACTGAAGCTTTCTTT; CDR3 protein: CASSYIASNTEAFF
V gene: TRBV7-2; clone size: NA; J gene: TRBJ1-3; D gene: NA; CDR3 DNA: TGTGCCAGCAGCCCTGACAGTACTCGAAACACCATATATTTT; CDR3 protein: CASSPDSTRNTIYF
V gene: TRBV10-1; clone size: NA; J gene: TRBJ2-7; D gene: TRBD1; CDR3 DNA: TGCGCCAGCAGGGAAGGGACAGGGGGGATCGAGCAGTACTTC; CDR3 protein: CASREGTGGIEQYF
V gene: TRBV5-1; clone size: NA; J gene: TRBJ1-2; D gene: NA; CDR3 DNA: TGCGCCAGAGGACACCGTACTAACTATGGCTACACCTTC; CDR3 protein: CARGHRTNYGYTF
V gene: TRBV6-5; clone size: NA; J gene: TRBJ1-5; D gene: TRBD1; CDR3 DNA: TGTGCCAGCAGGCTCGACAGGGGGGGCAATCAGCCCCAGCATTTT; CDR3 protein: CASRLDRGGNQPQHF
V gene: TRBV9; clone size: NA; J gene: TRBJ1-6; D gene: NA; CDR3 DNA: TGTGCCAGCAGCAAAGGGTCCCCTAGCTCCTATAATTCACCCCTCCACTTT; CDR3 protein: CASSKGSPSSYNSPLHF
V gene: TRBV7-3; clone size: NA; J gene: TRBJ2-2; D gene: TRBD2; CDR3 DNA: TGTGCCAGCAGCTCGAGACTAGCGGGAGGGCCCGCCGGGGAGCTGTTTTTT; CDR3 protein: CASSSRLAGGPAGELFF
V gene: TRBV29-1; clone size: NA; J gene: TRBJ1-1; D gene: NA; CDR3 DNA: TGCAGCGTAGAGAAGAACACTGAAGCTTTCTTT; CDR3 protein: CSVEKNTEAFF
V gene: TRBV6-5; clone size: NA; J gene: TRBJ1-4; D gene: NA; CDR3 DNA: TGTGCCAGCACCAGGGCCGAGGGGGAAAAACTGTTTTTT; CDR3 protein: CASTRAEGEKLFF
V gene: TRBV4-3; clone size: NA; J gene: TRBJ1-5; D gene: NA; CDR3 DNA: TGCGCCAGCAGCCACGGCCCCACGAATCAGCCCCAGCATTTT; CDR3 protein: CASSHGPTNQPQHF
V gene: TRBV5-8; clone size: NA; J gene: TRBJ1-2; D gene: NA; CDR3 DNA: TGTGCCAGCAGCTTGGACTCATTAGTACGCTACACCTTC; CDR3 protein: CASSLDSLVRYTF
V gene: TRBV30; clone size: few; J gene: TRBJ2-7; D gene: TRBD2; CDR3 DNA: TGTGCCTGGACTCGGGGGGTTTACTACGAGCAGTACTTC; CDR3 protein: CAWTRGVYYEQYF
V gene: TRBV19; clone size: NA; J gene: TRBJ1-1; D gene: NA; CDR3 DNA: TGTGCCAGTACAACCCAGGTACTAGGCACTGAAGCTTTCTTT; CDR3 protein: CASTTQVLGTEAFF
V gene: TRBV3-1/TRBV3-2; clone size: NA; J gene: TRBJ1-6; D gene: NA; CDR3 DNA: TGTGCCAGCAGCAGTCATCAGGCCTCGGGCTCACCCCTCCACTTT; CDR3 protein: CASSSHQASGSPLHF
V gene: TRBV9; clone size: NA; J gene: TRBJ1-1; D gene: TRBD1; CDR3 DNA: TGTGCCAGCAGCGCCGAGGGGGCCCTGAACACTGAAGCTTTCTTT; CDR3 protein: CASSAEGALNTEAFF
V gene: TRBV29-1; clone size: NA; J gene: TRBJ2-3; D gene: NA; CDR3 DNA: TGCAGCGTTGATCTCCCCCCGGGGAGTACGCAGTATTTT; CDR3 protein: CSVDLPPGSTQYF
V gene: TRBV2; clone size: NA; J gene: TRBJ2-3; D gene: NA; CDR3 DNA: TGTGCCAGCGGGGGGCGGGACCGCACAGATACGCAGTATTTT; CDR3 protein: CASGGRDRTDTQYF
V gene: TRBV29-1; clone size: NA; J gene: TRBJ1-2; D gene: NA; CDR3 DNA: TGCAGCGTTGAGACTCCCGGGGGCTACACCTTC; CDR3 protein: CSVETPGGYTF
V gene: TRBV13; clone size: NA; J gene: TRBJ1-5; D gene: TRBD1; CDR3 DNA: TGTGCCAGCAGCCGACAGGGGGCGCCCCATCAGCCCCAGCATTTT; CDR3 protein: CASSRQGAPHQPQHF
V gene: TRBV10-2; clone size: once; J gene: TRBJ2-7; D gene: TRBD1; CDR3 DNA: TGCGCCAGCAGGCTGGGACAGGGGGCACACGAGCAGTACTTC; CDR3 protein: CASRLGQGAHEQYF